The following is a T cell receptor beta chain sequence with its context. The data originate from a study of T cell changes during pregnancy in multiple sclerosis. Germline values: CDR1 LNHDA, CDR2 SQIVND (reference sequence). This CDR3 comprises 15 residues. V lost 5 bases to trimming and J lost 2 bases, with 13 bases between them. Repertoires were generated with immunoSEQ multiplex PCR, while TCRdb's copy carries only in-frame clones and drops some. The table lists around 40,000 clones, about nine tenths of them singletons. The V call is TRBV19, the J call TRBJ2-1; D call uncertain. The sequence was collected from a female donor with multiple sclerosis, enrolled in a pregnancy study. This sample comprised CD8+ T cells from peripheral blood mononuclear cells, obtained in the second trimester of pregnancy. The CDR3 loop is CASSLAPRAYNEQFF. The DNA for the CDR3 is TGTGCCAGTAGTTTGGCCCCTCGGGCCTACAATGAGCAGTTCTTC.